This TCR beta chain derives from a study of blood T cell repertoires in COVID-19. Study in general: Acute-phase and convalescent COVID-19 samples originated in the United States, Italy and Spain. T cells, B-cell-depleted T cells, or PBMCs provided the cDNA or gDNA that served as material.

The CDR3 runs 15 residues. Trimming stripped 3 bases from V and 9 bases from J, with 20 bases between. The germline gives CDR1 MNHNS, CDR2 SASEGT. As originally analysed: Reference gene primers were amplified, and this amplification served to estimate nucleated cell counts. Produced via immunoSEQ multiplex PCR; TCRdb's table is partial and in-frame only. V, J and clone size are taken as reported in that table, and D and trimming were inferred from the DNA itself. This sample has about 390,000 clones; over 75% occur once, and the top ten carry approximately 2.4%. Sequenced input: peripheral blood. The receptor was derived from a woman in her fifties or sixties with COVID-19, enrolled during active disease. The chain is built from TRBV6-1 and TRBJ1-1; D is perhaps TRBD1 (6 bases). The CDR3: CASSDVTGTPFQAFF. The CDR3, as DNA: TGTGCCAGCAGTGACGTCACCGGGACACCGTTTCAAGCTTTCTTT.